This TCR beta chain emerged from a study of cytomegalovirus exposure and HLA in healthy donors. Study-level results: It was reported in a later analysis that an Asian-associated ancestry cluster showed fewer N-insertions than the 666-donor mean. Several V segments, TRBV6-2 and TRBV6-3 among them, could not be told apart and were dropped.

Germline CDR1 reads SEHNR; CDR2 reads FQNEAQ (reference sequence). V gave up 1 base and J gave up 2 bases; unmatched junction bases: 11. The CDR3 contains 18 residues. The primer mix had 60 Vbeta and 13 Jbeta primers. Authors' analysis steps: There were about 80 million unique TCR beta chains by a later count, and some 12 million of them were shared. Generated by immunoSEQ multiplex PCR, the TCRdb table keeps only in-frame clones and is missing some. V, J and clone size were drawn from that table, and D and trimming were deduced from the DNA. The sample includes 140,000 or so clones, around 78% of them seen just once. This clone was recorded once. Its specificity is unknown.

This sequence originates from a woman aged 18-29 years in good health and CMV-seropositive. Source material: PBMCs. The chain carries TRBV7-9 and TRBJ2-1; TRBD1 agrees at 7 bases. The CDR3 protein is CASSLGLHRDSTYNEQFF. The CDR3 DNA reads TGTGCCAGCAGCTTAGGCCTCCACCGGGACAGTACCTACAATGAGCAGTTCTTC.